The 7 T cell receptor beta chains reported below all come from one sample, sequenced in a study of cytomegalovirus exposure and HLA in healthy donors. Vbeta (60) and Jbeta (13) primers were used in the PCR. The method was immunoSEQ multiplex PCR; TCRdb's version includes in-frame clones alone and lacks a portion of them. The sample has tens of thousands of clones, approximately 79% seen once. Source material: PBMCs. These receptors were taken from a woman aged 30 to 39 in good health and CMV-seropositive.

This chain joins TRBV29-1 and TRBJ1-1; tentative D call: TRBD1 (5 bases). Germline V gene data show CDR1 as SQVTM and CDR2 as ANQGSEA. This CDR3 is built from 17 residues. V was trimmed by 0 bases and J by 3 bases, leaving 20 bases between them. CDR3 protein: CSVEEPAGDSYYTEAFF. In DNA form, the CDR3 reads TGCAGCGTTGAAGAACCTGCGGGGGACTCCTACTACACTGAAGCTTTCTTT.

The chain employs TRBV7-9 and TRBJ1-6; tentative D call: TRBD1 (5 bases). V lost 0 bases and J lost 3, with 9 bases in between. The CDR3 totals 16 residues. The germline gives CDR1 SEHNR, CDR2 FQNEAQ (reference sequence). This CDR3 is CASSLAQGFYNSPLHF. CDR3 DNA: TGTGCCAGCAGCTTAGCCCAGGGATTCTATAATTCACCCCTCCACTTT.

The CDR3 protein is CASSQVGGAGELFF. CDR3 DNA sequence: TGTGCCAGCAGCCAAGTCGGGGGAGCCGGGGAGCTGTTTTTT. J is TRBJ2-2 and V is TRBV14; TRBD2 is a possible D gene (6 bases). Trimming left V 1 base short and J 6 bases short, with 9 bases between. The germline gives CDR1 SGHDN, CDR2 FVKESK. The CDR3 consists of 14 residues.

In its sample, this clone was seen a few times. V is TRBV27 and J is TRBJ2-1; 14 bases are a match to TRBD2. Germline-derived CDR1 and CDR2 are MNHEY and SMNVEV (reference sequence). The CDR3 has 18 residues. The junction had 12 bases not matched to a gene; V was cut back by 4 bases and J by 7 bases. The CDR3 loop reads CASSSLPRLAGGGNEQFF. Written as DNA, the CDR3 is TGTGCCAGCAGTTCCCTCCCAAGACTAGCGGGAGGGGGAAATGAGCAGTTCTTC.

V gene TRBV11-2 combines with J gene TRBJ2-3, with a possible D match to TRBD1 (5 bases). Trimming took 1 base from V and 10 from J, leaving 9 bases between them. The CDR3 length is 12 residues. The germline V gene has CDR1 SGHAT and CDR2 FQNNGV. The CDR3 DNA reads as TGTGCCAGCAGCTTAGGGGGCCGGGCGCAGTATTTT. Translating it yields CASSLGGRAQYF.

The J gene is TRBJ2-7, the V gene TRBV28; D is possibly TRBD1 (6 bases). The germline V and J ends were trimmed by 4 bases and 5 bases, with 12 bases remaining between them. Germline-derived CDR1 and CDR2 are MDHEN and SYDVKM. The CDR3 sequence is 13 residues long. The CDR3 here is CASSWTQGNEQYF. CDR3 in DNA: TGTGCCAGCAGTTGGACACAGGGTAACGAGCAGTACTTC.

The rearrangement links TRBV27 to TRBJ1-1; D not resolved. Per the germline V gene, CDR1 is MNHEY and CDR2 is SMNVEV (reference sequence). This CDR3 is 14 amino acids long. Between the trimmed V and J ends, which lost 2 bases and 8 bases, there was a span of 15 bases. As DNA, the CDR3 is TGTGCCAGCAGTTTAAGGCCAGGTGGGTGGGAAGCTTTCTTT. Protein: CASSLRPGGWEAFF.